The present T cell receptor (beta chain) was sequenced within a study of CD4+ T cells in melanoma. Regarding the study as a whole: A reported correlation linked neoantigen-specific CD4+ T cells to CD8+, macrophage and B cell function.

This clone occurred a few times. Antigen: not known. V was pared by 5 bases and J by 4 bases, with 11 bases of the junction left unmatched. The V gene's germline CDR1 is SGHAT and CDR2 FQDESV (reference sequence). The CDR3 runs to 15 residues. Clones were sequenced by immunoSEQ multiplex PCR, and TCRdb holds only the in-frame ones, with some missing. The table lists 140,000 or so clones, roughly 91% of them singletons, with 1.5% in the top ten. The sequence was obtained from a human donor with melanoma. This chain joins TRBV11-1 and TRBJ2-7; 7 bases map to TRBD1. For the CDR3, the DNA is TGTGCCAGCAGCCCGCTTGGGACAGAAGGATACGAGCAGTACTTC. Protein product: CASSPLGTEGYEQYF.